These 14 T cell receptor beta chains came from one sample sequenced in a study of blood T cells in healthy people across ages (dated by TCRdb to 2013 to 2016). The method was 5' RACE. Sequencing relied on an Illumina HiSeq 2500. A second PCR of 7 to 11 cycles was run with a J-beta primer mix and a sample-barcoded 5' primer. TCRdb reanalyzed the raw reads on its own, using fastp at Q25 for trimming and MiXCR for clone calling, and kept in-frame beta chains. Rows with a matching CDR3 protein are joined into one entry that keeps the most common DNA and genes. The sample table records a few hundred thousand distinct CDR3 sequences; 27% of these occur just once. The top ten hold less than 20% of the sample. What was sequenced was blood. These TCRs come from a woman in her seventies in good health.

The rearrangement joins TRBV20-1 to TRBJ2-7; 9 bases fit TRBD2. CDR1 and CDR2 from the germline V gene are DFQATT and SNEGSKA (reference sequence). This CDR3 has 15 amino acids. With 3 bases clipped from V and 5 bases from J, the junction kept 11 bases outside the gene matches. CDR3 nucleotides: TGCAGTGCTAGGAAATGGCGGGAGGGGAGCCACGAGCAGTACTTC. This translates into CSARKWREGSHEQYF.

This clonotype was seen a handful of times. This chain links TRBV9 with TRBJ2-3; the D gene is possibly TRBD2 (6 bases). This CDR3 has 13 amino acids. Per the germline V gene, CDR1 is SGDLS and CDR2 is YYNGEE. V lost 3 bases to trimming and J lost 3 bases, with 8 bases between them. CDR3 residues: CASSDRGTDTQYF. The CDR3 region has the DNA TGTGCCAGCAGCGACCGGGGGACAGATACGCAGTATTTT.

This chain links TRBV7-9 with TRBJ1-1; no clear D gene. The ends were cut back, 5 bases at V and 3 bases at J, with 16 bases in the middle. This CDR3 comprises 15 residues. The germline V gene has CDR1 SEHNR and CDR2 FQNEAQ (reference sequence). As DNA, the CDR3 is TGTGCCAGCAGCCCAGGAGTATCCAGCTACACTGAAGCTTTCTTT. Protein: CASSPGVSSYTEAFF.

V is TRBV4-2 and J is TRBJ2-2; 8 positions agree with TRBD1. Germline CDR1 reads LGHNA; CDR2 reads YNFKEQ. With V trimmed by 5 bases and J by 5 bases, 7 bases remained unmatched. This CDR3 has 15 residues. For the CDR3, the DNA is TGTGCCAGCAGCAATACAGGGGACAGGACCGGGGAGCTGTTTTTT. Protein product: CASSNTGDRTGELFF.

This clonotype was observed a handful of times. This chain connects TRBV4-1 to TRBJ2-2, with D unclear. V lost 0 bases, J lost 4 bases, and 9 bases lay in between. The CDR3 extends over 15 amino acids. Germline CDR1 is MGHRA and CDR2 is YSYEKL. CDR3 residues: CASSQDGQITGELFF. DNA of the CDR3: TGCGCCAGCAGCCAAGATGGCCAGATCACCGGGGAGCTGTTTTTT.

This sequence joins TRBV20-1 and TRBJ2-1; 9 bases are shared with TRBD1. V lost 4 bases, J lost 0 bases, and 7 bases stayed unmatched. CDR3 size: 16 residues. Germline V gene lookup returns CDR1 DFQATT and CDR2 SNEGSKA (reference sequence). For the CDR3, the DNA is TGCAGTGCTACCGGGACAGGGTCAAGCTCCTACAATGAGCAGTTCTTC. It translates to CSATGTGSSSYNEQFF.

This clonotype was seen a handful of times. The rearrangement links TRBV12-3 or TRBV12-4 to TRBJ2-5, with D perhaps assigned TRBD1 or TRBD2 (5 bases each). V was shortened by 3 bases and J by 5 bases, with 16 bases between the two germline ends. There are 15 residues in the CDR3. The CDR3 sequence is CASSFGVGAEETQYF. The CDR3 DNA sequence: TGTGCCAGCAGTTTTGGGGTCGGGGCCGAGGAGACCCAGTACTTC.

The chain has TRBV7-2 and TRBJ1-2, with TRBD1 as a possible D gene (5 bases). Deletions cut 1 base from V and 5 bases from J, with 20 bases between. This CDR3 contains 17 residues. Germline values: CDR1 SGHTA, CDR2 FQGNSA. In DNA form, the CDR3 reads TGTGCCAGCAGCTTAGAGATATGGAGGGAGGGGCCTTATGGCTACACCTTC. It yields the protein CASSLEIWREGPYGYTF.

The gene calls are TRBV20-1 and TRBJ1-6; D gene uncertain. V lost 2 bases to trimming and J lost 5 bases, with 13 bases between them. From germline, CDR1 is DFQATT and CDR2 SNEGSKA (reference sequence). This CDR3 spans 15 amino acids. This CDR3 reads CSARNPGWDNSPLHF. Written as DNA, the CDR3 is TGCAGTGCTAGAAACCCAGGCTGGGATAATTCACCCCTCCACTTT.

This clonotype was recorded many times. The rearrangement links TRBV7-8 to TRBJ1-1, with a possible D match to TRBD1 (6 bases). The CDR3 spans 15 residues. Trimming stripped 4 bases from V and 4 bases from J, with 16 bases between. Germline V gene lookup returns CDR1 SGHVS and CDR2 FQNEAQ. As DNA, the CDR3 is TGTGCCAGCAGCTCACGGGGGGCTGGAGGCACTGAAGCTTTCTTT. Amino acids: CASSSRGAGGTEAFF.

The chain is built from TRBV6-6 and TRBJ1-2, with D hard to call. Germline assignment: CDR1 MNHNY and CDR2 SVGAGI (reference sequence). The V gene lost 0 bases and the J gene lost 8 bases, with 13 bases spanning the gap. There are 14 residues in the CDR3. Here the CDR3 reads CASSYSIQAEGYTF. Written as DNA, the CDR3 is TGTGCCAGCAGTTACTCGATTCAGGCCGAGGGCTACACCTTC.

The V call is TRBV7-3, the J call TRBJ2-1; a weak D match, TRBD2 (6 bases). Germline loops: CDR1 SGHTA, CDR2 FQGTGA. CDR3 length: 16 amino acids. Trimming took off 5 bases at V and 7 bases at J, with 21 bases between the two ends. The CDR3: CASSVTGAIGGNEQFF. CDR3 nucleotides: TGTGCCAGCAGCGTCACTGGGGCCATTGGGGGGAATGAGCAGTTCTTC.

V usage is TRBV7-8 and J usage is TRBJ2-5, with 8 bases identical to TRBD1. The germline gives CDR1 SGHVS, CDR2 FQNEAQ. This CDR3 contains 20 residues. Unmatched junction bases numbered 18, after V lost 1 base and J lost 2 bases. CDR3 region: CASSLESGQVNIIPQETQYF. CDR3 bases: TGTGCCAGCAGCTTAGAGTCGGGACAGGTTAACATAATACCTCAAGAGACCCAGTACTTC.

This rearrangement joins TRBV5-1 to TRBJ2-1; TRBD2 matches 10 bases. The germline gives CDR1 SGHRS, CDR2 YFSETQ. The CDR3 loop spans 16 amino acids. The junction had 4 bases not matched to a gene; V was cut back by 0 bases and J by 4 bases. CDR3 in amino acids: CASSLVVAGGYNEQFF. DNA for the CDR3: TGCGCCAGCAGCTTGGTGGTAGCGGGGGGATACAATGAGCAGTTCTTC.